Listed here are 17 T cell receptor beta chains from one sample, sequenced in a study of early T cells in non-severe SARS-CoV-2 infection. TCRdb redid the calling of the 5' RACE reads with MiXCR, one entry per CDR3 protein. The sample has about 39,000 distinct CDR3 sequences; less than 7% are singletons. The material was whole blood, obtained at baseline. These receptors were obtained from an adult who was a healthcare worker with PCR-confirmed SARS-CoV-2 infection or an uninfected control (not recorded which).

This clonotype was seen a few times. The chain has TRBV7-6 and TRBJ2-5, with TRBD1 matching 7 bases. With 1 base clipped from V and 5 bases from J, the junction kept 7 bases outside the gene matches. This CDR3 comprises 15 residues. The germline gives CDR1 SGHVS, CDR2 FNYEAQ. The CDR3 bases are TGTGCCAGCAGCTTAGAGGTCTACAGGGGCGAGACCCAGTACTTC. Its protein is CASSLEVYRGETQYF. The whole variable domain, remainder taken from reference TRBV7-6 and TRBJ2-5, is GAGVSQSPRYKVTKRGQDVALRCDPISGHVSLYWYRQALGQGPEFLTYFNYEAQQDKSGLPNDRFSAERPEGSISTLTIQRTEQRDSAMYRCASSLEVYRGETQYFGPGTRLLVL.

This clonotype was observed at least ten times. The chain combines TRBV7-9 with TRBJ2-7, with 9 bases identical to TRBD1. V dropped 5 bases and J dropped 6; count of bases not matched to a gene: 5. The CDR3 runs 13 residues. Germline V gene lookup returns CDR1 SEHNR and CDR2 FQNEAQ (reference sequence). CDR3 DNA sequence: TGTGCCAGCAGCCTATGGACAGGGGTCGAGCAGTACTTC. Its protein product is CASSLWTGVEQYF.

This clonotype was counted ten times or more. This chain connects TRBV27 to TRBJ1-6; D uncertain. The CDR3 runs 16 residues. Between the trimmed V and J ends, which lost 5 bases and 0 bases, there was a span of 11 bases. Germline-derived CDR1 and CDR2 are MNHEY and SMNVEV (reference sequence). The CDR3 coding sequence is TGTGCCAGCAGTACTTACACCAGCTCCTATAATTCACCCCTCCACTTT. Its translation: CASSTYTSSYNSPLHF.

The chain joins TRBV7-6 to TRBJ2-1, with 12 bases identical to TRBD2. CDR3 size: 15 residues. Germline V CDR1 and CDR2: SGHVS, FNYEAQ. J was trimmed by 5 bases and V by 6 bases; bases with no gene match: 5. CDR3 sequence reads: CASSRLAGVHNEQFF. DNA for the CDR3: TGTGCCAGCAGTCGACTAGCGGGAGTCCACAATGAGCAGTTCTTC.

This clonotype has a count of ten or more. The V call is TRBV5-4, the J call TRBJ2-6; D remains ambiguous. Germline V gives CDR1 SGHNT, CDR2 YYREEE (reference sequence). CDR3 length: 13 residues. V shed 9 bases and J shed 4 bases, with 11 bases lying between them. CDR3 nucleotides: TGTGCCACTCGGGTGTCGGGGGCCAACGTCCTGACTTTC. This translates into CATRVSGANVLTF. Based on the CDR3 plus reference TRBV5-4 and TRBJ2-6, the full variable domain is ETGVTQSPTHLIKTRGQQVTLRCSSQSGHNTVSWYQQALGQGPQFIFQYYREEENGRGNFPPRFSGLQFPNYSSELNVNALELDDSALYLCATRVSGANVLTFGAGSRLTVL.

This clonotype was observed at least ten times. This chain joins TRBV4-3 and TRBJ1-2; 9 bases fit TRBD1. The CDR3 covers 16 residues. The germline CDR1 and CDR2 sequences are LGHNA and YSLEER. V lost 3 bases and J lost 2; bases outside the gene matches: 7. CDR3 nucleotide sequence: TGCGCCAGCAGCCAGATGGGACAGGGCATAAACTATGGCTACACCTTC. Protein: CASSQMGQGINYGYTF.

In this sample, this clonotype turned up many times. V and J are TRBV20-1 and TRBJ2-3; 7 bases line up with TRBD1. CDR3 length: 14 amino acids. V shed 5 bases, J shed 4 bases, and the junction held 9 bases outside the gene matches. Germline V CDR1 and CDR2: DFQATT, SNEGSKA (reference sequence). CDR3 sequence (DNA): TGCAGTGCTTCACAGGGGCAGGGCCCAGATACGCAGTATTTT. Its protein product is CSASQGQGPDTQYF.

In its sample, this clonotype was seen a few times. Written as DNA, the CDR3 is TGTGCCAGCAGTACCCCAGGCGGGACCGGGGAGCTGTTTTTT. It encodes CASSTPGGTGELFF. This chain uses TRBV6-2 or TRBV6-3 with TRBJ2-2; possible D gene TRBD2, 5 bases. This CDR3 spans 14 amino acids. The V gene lost 5 bases and the J gene lost 5 bases, with 12 bases spanning the gap. CDR1 MNHEY and CDR2 SVGEGT come from the germline V gene.

This clonotype was picked up many times. The CDR3 nucleotides read TGTGCCAGCAGCCCCAGGGGGCTCACTGAAGCTTTCTTT. This encodes CASSPRGLTEAFF. The rearrangement joins TRBV3-1 to TRBJ1-1; TRBD1 matches 8 bases. This CDR3 region has 13 residues. V trimming: 4 bases; J trimming: 4 bases; junction bases outside the gene matches: 2. Germline assignment: CDR1 LGHDT and CDR2 YNNKEL (reference sequence).

This clonotype was seen ten or more times. This chain uses TRBV11-2 with TRBJ2-7, with D possibly matching TRBD2 (5 bases). Germline CDR1 SGHAT, CDR2 FQNNGV. The CDR3 sequence is 15 residues long. The ends were cut back, 1 base at V and 2 bases at J, with 12 bases in the middle. As DNA, the CDR3 is TGTGCCAGCAGCTTAGTCCGGCGGGTCCCCTACGAGCAGTACTTC. Residues: CASSLVRRVPYEQYF.

This chain connects TRBV28 to TRBJ2-7, with D possibly matching TRBD1 (5 bases). Germline assignment: CDR1 MDHEN and CDR2 SYDVKM. Trimming left V 4 bases short and J 5 bases short, with 12 bases between. The CDR3 extends over 13 amino acids. CDR3 DNA sequence: TGTGCCAGCAGTTCCAGGGTGGCGGACGAGCAGTACTTC. It is translated as CASSSRVADEQYF.

This clonotype has only a few counts. The rearrangement uses TRBV6-5 and TRBJ2-6; maybe TRBD1 (6 bases). The CDR3 runs 15 residues. In germline, CDR1 is MNHEY, CDR2 SVGAGI. With 4 bases removed from V and 2 bases from J, the gap between germline ends came to 9 bases. CDR3 sequence reads: CASSSTGTGANVLTF. As DNA, the CDR3 is TGTGCCAGCAGTTCAACAGGGACTGGGGCCAACGTCCTGACTTTC.

In this sample, this clonotype turned up many times. V gene TRBV19 combines with J gene TRBJ2-3; no clear D. The germline CDR1 and CDR2 sequences are LNHDA and SQIVND (reference sequence). Trimming cost V 5 bases and J 8 bases, with 5 bases left between them. The CDR3 spans 10 residues. CDR3 residues: CASSPRTQYF. CDR3 sequence (DNA): TGTGCCAGTAGTCCCCGTACGCAGTATTTT. The full variable domain, in which reference TRBV19 and TRBJ2-3 provide the parts outside the CDR3, is DGGITQSPKYLFRKEGQNVTLSCEQNLNHDAMYWYRQDPGQGLRLIYYSQIVNDFQKGDIAEGYSVSREKKESFPLTVTSAQKNPTAFYLCASSPRTQYFGPGTRLTVL.

In its sample, this clonotype was seen many times. The chain links TRBV5-8 to TRBJ2-1; no clear D. The CDR3 spans 14 residues. Trimming left V 1 base short and J 3 bases short, with 8 bases between. Germline lookup yields CDR1 SGHTS and CDR2 YDEGEE. This CDR3 reads CASSLIVSYNEQFF. The CDR3 coding sequence is TGTGCCAGCAGCTTGATAGTCAGCTACAATGAGCAGTTCTTC.

This clonotype was seen ten or more times. The genes are TRBV29-1 and TRBJ2-7, with D possibly TRBD1 on 6 matching bases. V was shortened by 2 bases and J by 2 bases, with 10 bases between the two germline ends. The CDR3 loop spans 13 amino acids. From germline, CDR1 is SQVTM and CDR2 ANQGSEA. DNA of the CDR3: TGCAGCGTTGAAAGGGACACCCCCTACGAGCAGTACTTC. Translation: CSVERDTPYEQYF.

This clonotype was detected many times. The chain is built from TRBV7-6 and TRBJ2-5; D could derive from TRBD1 or TRBD2 (5 bases each). This CDR3 has 15 residues. The germline V gene has CDR1 SGHVS and CDR2 FNYEAQ. V shed 4 bases and J shed 3 bases, with 15 bases lying between them. CDR3 sequence reads: CASSSPLGTEETQYF. In nucleotides, the CDR3 is TGTGCCAGCAGCTCCCCCCTTGGGACCGAAGAGACCCAGTACTTC. The full variable domain, rest sourced from reference TRBV7-6 and TRBJ2-5, is GAGVSQSPRYKVTKRGQDVALRCDPISGHVSLYWYRQALGQGPEFLTYFNYEAQQDKSGLPNDRFSAERPEGSISTLTIQRTEQRDSAMYRCASSSPLGTEETQYFGPGTRLLVL.

This clonotype was counted many times. V usage is TRBV28 and J usage is TRBJ2-4, with a weak D call TRBD1 (6 bases). Germline V lookup: CDR1 MDHEN, CDR2 SYDVKM. Trimming took off 0 bases at V and 0 bases at J, with 9 bases between the two ends. This CDR3 region has 16 residues. The CDR3 DNA reads TGTGCCAGCAGTTTATGGGGCAGGGGAGCCAAAAACATTCAGTACTTC. Its translation: CASSLWGRGAKNIQYF.